A single sample is the source of the 21 T cell receptor beta chains below, sequenced in a study of shared clonotypes between healthy human individuals. Clones were sequenced by immunoSEQ multiplex PCR, and TCRdb holds only the in-frame ones, with some missing. The sample consists of hundreds of thousands of clones, 95% to 98% of them appearing once. The naive CD8 fraction comprised CD45RO-negative cells positively selected for CCR7 and excluded terminally differentiated effector memory CD45RA+ cells. The sample consisted of naive CD8+ T cells sorted from blood. The receptors derive from a man aged 25-40 years in good health.

This rearrangement joins TRBV4-3 to TRBJ2-1; no clear D. The V end lost 4 bases, the J end lost 0 bases, and 13 bases lay between the germline ends. The germline V gene has CDR1 LGHNA and CDR2 YSLEER. The CDR3 is 16 residues long. CDR3 sequence: CASSLFGPSSYNEQFF. In nucleotides, the CDR3 is TGCGCCAGCAGCCTTTTCGGTCCCAGCTCCTACAATGAGCAGTTCTTC.

V and J are TRBV7-9 and TRBJ1-1; 8 bases are shared with TRBD1. The CDR3 runs to 14 residues. Germline CDR1 reads SEHNR; CDR2 reads FQNEAQ (reference sequence). Trimming cost V 5 bases and J 8 bases; bases outside gene matches: 10. The CDR3 protein is CASSPPDRVAEAFF. The CDR3 coding sequence is TGTGCCAGCAGCCCGCCGGACAGGGTAGCCGAAGCTTTCTTT.

This chain joins TRBV4-3 and TRBJ2-1, with TRBD2 identical over 8 bases. V trimming: 0 bases; J trimming: 4 bases; junction bases outside the gene matches: 8. The germline gives CDR1 LGHNA, CDR2 YSLEER. The length of the CDR3 is 17 residues. In nucleotides, the CDR3 is TGCGCCAGCAGCCAAGATATAGGTAGCGGGACTTACAATGAGCAGTTCTTC. This encodes CASSQDIGSGTYNEQFF.

This chain joins TRBV11-1 and TRBJ1-1; 7 bases are shared with TRBD1. The junction had 8 bases not matched to a gene; V was cut back by 5 bases and J by 2 bases. The CDR3 has 15 residues. The germline gives CDR1 SGHAT, CDR2 FQDESV (reference sequence). The CDR3 DNA follows: TGTGCCAGCAGCCAACAGGGGTCGGGTAACACTGAAGCTTTCTTT. Residues: CASSQQGSGNTEAFF.

This chain connects TRBV5-1 to TRBJ2-1; 8 bases map to TRBD1. Per germline, CDR1 SGHRS and CDR2 YFSETQ. Trimming removed 1 base from V and 8 bases from J; junction bases left unmatched: 11. The CDR3 length is 16 residues. The CDR3 DNA reads TGCGCCAGCAGCTTGCAGAAGACAGGGGTTTTGGATGAGCAGTTCTTC. It translates to CASSLQKTGVLDEQFF.

The chain joins TRBV5-1 to TRBJ2-1; D unresolved. The V end lost 0 bases, the J end lost 6 bases, and 7 bases lay between the germline ends. Germline CDR1 and CDR2: SGHRS and YFSETQ. The CDR3 sequence is 13 residues long. CDR3 protein: CASSLGGINEQFF. CDR3 nucleotides: TGCGCCAGCAGCTTGGGAGGAATCAATGAGCAGTTCTTC.

The V gene is TRBV9, the J gene TRBJ2-2; possibly TRBD1 for D (6 bases). CDR3 length: 14 amino acids. The V gene lost 4 bases and the J gene lost 5 bases, with 12 bases spanning the gap. Germline CDR1 and CDR2: SGDLS and YYNGEE. As DNA, the CDR3 is TGTGCCAGCAGCCCTGAGGGGGTGACCGGGGAGCTGTTTTTT. Encoded protein: CASSPEGVTGELFF.

The chain recombines TRBV27 with TRBJ1-5; unclear D gene. Germline V lookup: CDR1 MNHEY, CDR2 SMNVEV (reference sequence). CDR3 length: 17 amino acids. The V end lost 7 bases, the J end lost 4 bases, and 23 bases lay between the germline ends. CDR3 sequence (DNA): TGTGCCAGCACGCCAAGGTTCGGGAACAGTCTAAATCAGCCCCAGCATTTT. Translation gives CASTPRFGNSLNQPQHF.

This chain links TRBV7-8 with TRBJ2-5, with a possible D match to TRBD1 (6 bases). Trimming cost V 5 bases and J 2 bases, with 21 bases left between them. Germline CDR1 reads SGHVS; CDR2 reads FQNEAQ. The CDR3 totals 17 residues. CDR3 DNA sequence: TGTGCCAGCAGCCCTAATACTACAGGGTGGGGGCAAGAGACCCAGTACTTC. Its translation: CASSPNTTGWGQETQYF.

This clone showed up just once. In the same sample, other DNA sequences code for this CDR3. The J gene is TRBJ2-3, the V gene TRBV9; D unclear. CDR1 and CDR2 from the germline V gene are SGDLS and YYNGEE. The CDR3 totals 14 residues. V lost 0 bases, J lost 3 bases, and 8 bases lay in between. CDR3 sequence: CASSVDLGTDTQYF. The CDR3 DNA is TGTGCCAGCAGCGTAGACCTCGGTACAGATACGCAGTATTTT.

CDR3 DNA sequence: TGTGCCAGCAGTTTAGTAAAAACAATCACCGGGGAGCTGTTTTTT. This encodes CASSLVKTITGELFF. The chain employs TRBV27 and TRBJ2-2; no clear D. The CDR3 runs 15 residues. V was pared by 2 bases and J by 4 bases, with 11 bases between. The germline gives CDR1 MNHEY, CDR2 SMNVEV (reference sequence).

The V call is TRBV4-1, the J call TRBJ1-2, with 8 bases matching TRBD1. Germline V gene sequence: CDR1 MGHRA, CDR2 YSYEKL. Losses at the gene ends were 3 bases for V and 8 bases for J; bases not matched to a gene: 5. The CDR3 has 13 amino acids. CDR3: CASSHGTGDGYTF. In nucleotides, the CDR3 is TGCGCCAGCAGCCATGGGACAGGTGACGGCTACACCTTC.

This chain links TRBV7-8 with TRBJ2-6; 7 bases align to TRBD1. The ends lost 3 bases at V and 2 bases at J; junction bases unmatched: 1. The CDR3 consists of 15 residues. The germline CDR1 and CDR2 sequences are SGHVS and FQNEAQ. The CDR3 bases are TGTGCCAGCAGCTTTACAGGGGCTGGGGCCAACGTCCTGACTTTC. It codes for CASSFTGAGANVLTF.

The chain combines TRBV11-2 with TRBJ2-7, with 7 positions matching TRBD2. CDR1 and CDR2 from the germline V gene are SGHAT and FQNNGV. The CDR3 has 14 residues. Trimming at V came to 7 bases and at J to 4 bases, leaving 10 bases not matched to a gene. The CDR3 bases are TGTGCCAGCAATCCGGCCGGGAGGCCTTACGAGCAGTACTTC. Translated: CASNPAGRPYEQYF.

This chain connects TRBV7-9 to TRBJ2-3; D gene ambiguous. CDR1 is SEHNR, CDR2 FQNEAQ, per germline (reference sequence). This CDR3 region has 12 residues. Trimming left V 5 bases short and J 5 bases short, with 8 bases between. CDR3 coding DNA: TGTGCCAGCAGCCAAATAGAAGATACGCAGTATTTT. It yields the protein CASSQIEDTQYF.

The rearrangement uses TRBV13 and TRBJ2-1; 14 nucleotides match TRBD2. The CDR3 is 18 amino acids. V lost 5 bases and J lost 0; bases outside the gene matches: 6. Germline V gene data show CDR1 as PRHDT and CDR2 as FYEKMQ (reference sequence). The CDR3 here is CASSKTSGRESSYNEQFF. CDR3 DNA sequence: TGTGCCAGCAGCAAGACTAGCGGGAGGGAGAGCTCCTACAATGAGCAGTTCTTC. Complete variable domain (other parts from reference TRBV13 and TRBJ2-1): AAGVIQSPRHLIKEKRETATLKCYPIPRHDTVYWYQQGPGQDPQFLISFYEKMQSDKGSIPDRFSAQQFSDYHSELNMSSLELGDSALYFCASSKTSGRESSYNEQFFGPGTRLTVL.

The gene calls are TRBV11-2 and TRBJ2-7; maybe TRBD1 (5 bases). The germline V and J ends were trimmed by 2 bases and 7 bases, with 12 bases remaining between them. Germline V CDR1 and CDR2: SGHAT, FQNNGV. CDR3 length: 13 amino acids. The CDR3 sequence is CASSLRLGVEQYF. The CDR3 nucleotides are TGTGCCAGCAGCTTAAGGTTAGGGGTGGAGCAGTACTTC.

The chain employs TRBV11-2 and TRBJ2-2, with 8 bases that match TRBD1. Per the germline V gene, CDR1 is SGHAT and CDR2 is FQNNGV. Trimming at V came to 4 bases and at J to 5 bases, leaving 9 bases not matched to a gene. This CDR3 is 16 amino acids long. The CDR3 bases are TGTGCCAGCAGCTCGTCTTCAAGGACAGGGACCGGGGAGCTGTTTTTT. Translated, it gives CASSSSSRTGTGELFF.

The chain uses TRBV7-9 and TRBJ2-7; D may be TRBD2 (5 bases). Trimming left V 5 bases short and J 5 bases short, with 16 bases between. The V gene's germline CDR1 is SEHNR and CDR2 FQNEAQ (reference sequence). The CDR3 contains 14 residues. The CDR3 sequence: CASSPPAASHEQYF. The CDR3 DNA follows: TGTGCCAGCAGCCCCCCGGCCGCTAGCCACGAGCAGTACTTC. Drawing the rest from reference TRBV7-9 and TRBJ2-7, the complete variable domain is DTGVSQNPRHKITKRGQNVTFRCDPISEHNRLYWYRQTLGQGPEFLTYFQNEAQLEKSRLLSDRFSAERPKGSFSTLEIQRTEQGDSAMYLCASSPPAASHEQYFGPGTRLTVT.

This chain uses TRBV27 with TRBJ2-7; 7 bases fit TRBD1. The J segment lost 7 bases and the V segment lost 5 bases, leaving 14 bases of the junction unmatched. The CDR3 extends over 15 amino acids. Germline V CDR1 and CDR2: MNHEY, SMNVEV (reference sequence). The CDR3, as DNA: TGTGCCAGCAGTCCGAACGACAAGGGGGCGGGTGAGCAGTACTTC. Protein product: CASSPNDKGAGEQYF.

The CDR3 is CAISESAGGNDEQYF. As DNA, the CDR3 is TGTGCCATCAGTGAGTCGGCAGGGGGTAACGACGAGCAGTACTTC. The chain has TRBV10-3 and TRBJ2-7; TRBD1 matches at 7 bases. Germline CDR1 ENHRY, CDR2 SYGVKD. The CDR3 runs 15 residues. J was trimmed by 5 bases and V by 0 bases; bases with no gene match: 7.